The entry below describes one T cell receptor beta chain. The protocol was immunoSEQ multiplex PCR, while the TCRdb copy is restricted to in-frame clones and leaves out a portion. Here the sample spans some 25,000 clones, 82% being singletons. This record comes from a study of T cells in tumors after PD-1 blockade. The CDR3 contains 14 residues. V was clipped by 5 bases and J by 2 bases, with 13 bases between them. Germline V gene data show CDR1 as SGHNT and CDR2 as YENEEA. The TCR comes from a human donor with basal cell carcinoma. V and J are TRBV11-3 and TRBJ2-7; D not certain. Sequencing was performed on PBMCs, taken after anti-PD-1 treatment. In nucleotides, the CDR3 is TGTGCCAGCAGCGCTTTGACACAACCCTACGAGCAGTACTTC. This encodes CASSALTQPYEQYF.